The TCR beta chain under discussion was sequenced for a study of blood T cells in healthy people across ages. Concerning this clonotype: This could be a read error, since a much larger clone is one nucleotide away.

Sample-barcoded 5' priming and a J-beta primer mix drove a second PCR of about 6 to 11 cycles. TCRdb independently ran MiXCR on the 5' RACE reads; one entry per CDR3 protein. This sample has approximately 810,000 distinct CDR3 sequences, with 25% to 30% found just once. This CDR3 has 15 residues. Germline values: CDR1 SQVTM, CDR2 ANQGSEA. This chain links TRBV29-1 with TRBJ1-2; 11 bases line up with TRBD1. The receptor comes from a woman of 80 years or more in good health. Sequencing input: blood. CDR3 sequence (DNA): TGCAGCGTTGGAGGACAGGGGGCGCGAGGCTATAGCTACACCTTC. This gives the protein CSVGGQGARGYSYTF. The full variable domain, with the rest looked up from reference TRBV29-1 and TRBJ1-2, is SAVISQKPSRDICQRGTSLTIQCQVDSQVTMMFWYRQQPGQSLTLIATANQGSEATYESGFVIDKFPISRPNLTFSTLTVSNMSPEDSSIYLCSVGGQGARGYSYTFGSGTRLTVV.